Each of the 3 T cell receptor beta chains below was sequenced from the same sample in a study of T cells in Graves' hyperthyroidism and ophthalmopathy. Amplification yielded TCR beta CDR3 regions, with RNA transcripts as the source. Using the HTBI primer set, a first-round RT-PCR was run on the TCR CDR3. TCRdb independently ran MiXCR on the multiplex PCR reads; one entry per CDR3 protein. The sample lists roughly 380,000 distinct CDR3 sequences, roughly 12% seen once, with less than 25% in the top ten. Material for sequencing was blood. Receptor source: a man under 40 with Graves' hyperthyroidism that later progressed to Graves' ophthalmopathy.

This clonotype showed up just a few times. The V gene is TRBV6-1, the J gene TRBJ2-7; no firm D call. This CDR3 is built from 13 residues. V was trimmed by 6 bases and J by 6 bases, leaving 15 bases between them. Germline CDR1 MNHNS, CDR2 SASEGT. CDR3 sequence reads: CASRLQRRSEQYF. CDR3 coding DNA: TGTGCCAGCAGATTACAAAGGAGATCCGAGCAGTACTTC.

This clonotype was counted many times. V is TRBV6-6 and J is TRBJ1-5; no definite D call. Germline values: CDR1 MNHNY, CDR2 SVGAGI (reference sequence). Trimming shortened V by 2 bases and J by 1 base, and 6 bases separated the two germline ends. The CDR3 covers 14 residues. For the CDR3, the DNA is TGTGCCAGCAGTTACAGGGTCAGCAATCAGCCCCAGCATTTT. Translated: CASSYRVSNQPQHF.

This sequence joins TRBV9 and TRBJ1-5; no reliable D call. The CDR3 contains 15 residues. The V end lost 2 bases, the J end lost 3 bases, and 12 bases lay between the germline ends. Germline V gene lookup returns CDR1 SGDLS and CDR2 YYNGEE. The CDR3 reads CASSVNGLFNQPQHF. CDR3 DNA: TGTGCCAGCAGCGTCAATGGGCTTTTCAATCAGCCCCAGCATTTT.